Sequencing of this TCR beta chain was carried out in a study of Ad26.COV2.S vaccination and SARS-CoV-2 variants. Whole-study context: The vaccine Ad26.COV2.S was put into the muscle once, or twice with 56 days between.

The treatment denotes: some 20 received Ad26.COV2.S at low or high dose, single or two shots; roughly 5 received placebo; per-sample allocation not given. Day 63 after the first injection of vaccine or placebo was the sampling time. Data came from immunoSEQ multiplex PCR; TCRdb stores just in-frame clones and leaves some out. Of about 500,000 clones in the sample, around 89% were seen once. V was trimmed by 1 base and J by 7 bases, leaving 11 bases between them. Germline CDR1 and CDR2: SGHRS and YFSETQ. There are 14 residues in the CDR3. Material: peripheral blood, obtained in a trial of Ad26.COV2.S vaccine versus placebo. The receptor was isolated from a person between 18 and 60 years old who received the Ad26.COV2.S COVID-19 vaccine or a placebo. The rearrangement uses TRBV5-1 and TRBJ2-2; D unresolved. This chain's CDR3 is CASSLSPLDGELFF. CDR3 bases: TGCGCCAGCAGCTTGAGCCCCTTGGACGGGGAGCTGTTTTTT.